This T cell receptor (beta chain) was recovered during a study of sequential checkpoint blockade in melanoma. With 3 bases removed from V and 1 base from J, the gap between germline ends came to 13 bases. There are 16 residues in the CDR3. Germline V gene data show CDR1 as SNHLY and CDR2 as FYNNEI. Treatment in this sample: randomized to nivolumab then ipilimumab (arm A) or the reverse (arm B). Sorted cells were live CD3+CD8+, lacking CD19 and CD56, from PBMCs. This table comes from immunoSEQ multiplex PCR, and its TCRdb copy is limited to in-frame clones, with some not included. Of 20,000 to 25,000 clones listed, approximately 71% are singletons.

This chain links TRBV2 with TRBJ2-4, with D possibly being TRBD1 (8 bases). Sequenced material: CD8+ T cells sorted from blood (inferred from file names), taken from a patient given nivolumab and ipilimumab in sequence. This TCR came from a human donor with melanoma. The CDR3 DNA is TGTGCCAGCAGTGAGCAACAGGGGGGGGCCAAAAACATTCAGTACTTC. Translating it yields CASSEQQGGAKNIQYF.